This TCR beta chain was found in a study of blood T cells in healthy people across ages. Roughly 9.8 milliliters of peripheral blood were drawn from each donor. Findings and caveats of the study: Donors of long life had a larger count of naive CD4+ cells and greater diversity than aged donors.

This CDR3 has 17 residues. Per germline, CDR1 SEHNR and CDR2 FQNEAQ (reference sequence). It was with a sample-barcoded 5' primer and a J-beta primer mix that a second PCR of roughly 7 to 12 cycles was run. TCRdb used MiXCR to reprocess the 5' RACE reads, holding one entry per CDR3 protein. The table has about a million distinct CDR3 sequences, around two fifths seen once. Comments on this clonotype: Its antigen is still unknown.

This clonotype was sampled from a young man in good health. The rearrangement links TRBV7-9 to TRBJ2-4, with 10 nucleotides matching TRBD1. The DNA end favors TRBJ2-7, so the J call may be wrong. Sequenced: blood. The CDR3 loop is CASSLVGTGAWTYEQYF. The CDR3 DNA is TGTGCCAGCAGCTTAGTCGGGACAGGGGCTTGGACCTACGAGCAGTACTTC.